Following are 18 T cell receptor beta chains from one sample sequenced in a study of beta chain features in type 1 diabetes. Every isolated RNA sample was fully reverse transcribed, so sequencing captured expressed TCRB transcripts. Only in-frame clones appear in the TCRdb table, and some are missing; sequencing was by immunoSEQ multiplex PCR. The sample shows around 240,000 clones, roughly two thirds of them seen only once. The specimen was naive CD4+ T cells from blood. These receptors all stem from a man aged 25-45 years in good health.

This chain joins TRBV27 and TRBJ1-2; D perhaps matches TRBD1 (5 bases). The CDR3 length is 15 residues. Germline CDR1 MNHEY, CDR2 SMNVEV (reference sequence). V shed 2 bases and J shed 8 bases, with 18 bases lying between them. For the CDR3, the DNA is TGTGCCAGCAGTTTACGCGGGGGTTGGGCAGCGGGCTACACCTTC. This gives the protein CASSLRGGWAAGYTF.

This clone was seen only once. The chain uses TRBV5-1 and TRBJ2-1; TRBD2 aligns across 10 bases. This CDR3 comprises 14 residues. After removal of 2 bases from V and 10 bases from J, the junction contained 6 bases not matched to a gene. Germline values: CDR1 SGHRS, CDR2 YFSETQ. CDR3 sequence: CASSLAGGPGEQFF. The CDR3 nucleotides read TGCGCCAGCAGCTTAGCGGGAGGGCCGGGGGAGCAGTTCTTC.

Only one count was recorded for this clone. This chain uses TRBV9 with TRBJ1-1; perhaps TRBD1 as D (5 bases). Trimming took 3 bases from V and 4 from J, leaving 10 bases between them. The CDR3 sequence is 13 residues long. Germline CDR1 reads SGDLS; CDR2 reads YYNGEE. CDR3 DNA: TGTGCCAGCAGCGCCGGGGGGTTCACTGAAGCTTTCTTT. Residues: CASSAGGFTEAFF.

The rearrangement joins TRBV9 to TRBJ1-2, with D perhaps matching TRBD1 (5 bases). V gave up 3 bases and J gave up 4 bases, with 13 bases separating them. There are 14 residues in the CDR3. CDR1 is SGDLS, CDR2 YYNGEE, per germline. The CDR3 loop reads CASSAGDVPYGYTF. As DNA, the CDR3 is TGTGCCAGCAGCGCCGGGGACGTCCCCTATGGCTACACCTTC.

The gene calls are TRBV30 and TRBJ2-1; unclear D gene. Between the trimmed V and J ends, which lost 0 bases and 6 bases, there was a span of 15 bases. Germline lookup yields CDR1 GTSNPN and CDR2 SVGIG (reference sequence). The CDR3 has 15 amino acids. The CDR3 nucleotides read TGTGCCTGGAGTGTACTCCTCGGCAGTTTCAATGAGCAGTTCTTC. This encodes CAWSVLLGSFNEQFF.

The chain combines TRBV29-1 with TRBJ2-5; D is unresolved. Germline values: CDR1 SQVTM, CDR2 ANQGSEA. V lost 8 bases and J lost 2, with 15 bases in between. CDR3 length: 13 amino acids. CDR3 protein: CSTRVTVQETQYF. For the CDR3, the DNA is TGCAGCACTCGGGTAACGGTACAAGAGACCCAGTACTTC.

This clone was found a few times. The chain is built from TRBV30 and TRBJ1-6, with 8 bases fitting TRBD1. This CDR3 has 15 residues. CDR1 and CDR2 (germline): GTSNPN, SVGIG (reference sequence). V lost 5 bases to trimming and J lost 7 bases; unmatched junction nucleotides: 10. CDR3 bases: TGTGCCTGGGAGCGGACAGGGCGAACCAATTCACCCCTCCACTTT. Its protein product is CAWERTGRTNSPLHF.

The chain combines TRBV6-6 with TRBJ2-5; D call uncertain. This CDR3 is built from 12 residues. The V end lost 3 bases, the J end lost 4 bases, and 6 bases lay between the germline ends. Germline CDR1 is MNHNY and CDR2 is SVGAGI (reference sequence). The CDR3 DNA follows: TGTGCCAGCAGTTATGGTGGAGAGACCCAGTACTTC. As protein: CASSYGGETQYF.

CDR3 residues: CSVEGGTFLYNEQFF. The DNA for the CDR3 is TGCAGCGTTGAAGGGGGAACTTTTCTCTACAATGAGCAGTTCTTC. V gene TRBV29-1 combines with J gene TRBJ2-1; no reliable D call. Germline CDR1 reads SQVTM; CDR2 reads ANQGSEA. The CDR3 loop spans 15 amino acids. Trimming took 1 base from V and 3 from J, leaving 13 bases between them.

In this sample, this clone turned up a few times. The J gene is TRBJ2-5, the V gene TRBV14; D call uncertain. CDR3 length: 16 amino acids. Per the germline V gene, CDR1 is SGHDN and CDR2 is FVKESK. Trimming stripped 4 bases from V and 5 bases from J, with 20 bases between. The CDR3 is CASSPPTYSRQETQYF. The CDR3 DNA follows: TGTGCCAGCAGCCCTCCGACTTACTCCCGCCAGGAGACCCAGTACTTC.

V gene TRBV7-9 combines with J gene TRBJ2-2; D is ambiguous. CDR3 length: 17 amino acids. The V gene's germline CDR1 is SEHNR and CDR2 FQNEAQ (reference sequence). Deletions cut 4 bases from V and 3 bases from J, with 18 bases between. The CDR3 reads CASSSKKLGTDTGELFF. The CDR3 region has the DNA TGTGCCAGCAGCTCTAAAAAGCTCGGAACAGACACCGGGGAGCTGTTTTTT.

The chain links TRBV6-5 to TRBJ1-3, with D perhaps matching TRBD1 (5 bases). V lost 5 bases to trimming and J lost 4 bases, with 12 bases between them. CDR3 length: 14 residues. Germline V CDR1 and CDR2: MNHEY, SVGAGI. CDR3 bases: TGTGCCAGCAGTCCGGGACCGCTAGGAAACACCATATATTTT. Residues: CASSPGPLGNTIYF.

CDR3 residues: CASSRAGGDYEQYF. Written as DNA, the CDR3 is TGTGCCAGCAGCCGCGCTGGGGGGGACTACGAGCAGTACTTC. The J gene is TRBJ2-7, the V gene TRBV6-5; 7 bases fit TRBD2. The V and J ends lost 6 bases and 3 bases, in that order; junction bases with no gene match: 8. CDR3 length: 14 amino acids. The V gene's germline CDR1 is MNHEY and CDR2 SVGAGI.

V usage is TRBV14 and J usage is TRBJ2-1; the D is unclear. V lost 4 bases and J 12 bases, leaving 10 bases between the germline ends. The CDR3 has 11 amino acids. Germline-derived CDR1 and CDR2 are SGHDN and FVKESK. CDR3 nucleotide sequence: TGTGCCAGCAGCCTAGCACTCTTGCAGTTCTTC. Its protein product is CASSLALLQFF.

The genes are TRBV7-2 and TRBJ2-7, with a weak D call TRBD2 (5 bases). The CDR3 loop spans 11 amino acids. Trimming took 5 bases from V and 5 from J, leaving 7 bases between them. In germline, CDR1 is SGHTA, CDR2 FQGNSA. The CDR3 sequence is CASSPRDEQYF. CDR3 nucleotides: TGTGCCAGCAGCCCGAGGGACGAGCAGTACTTC.

The gene calls are TRBV9 and TRBJ2-7; D gene unclear. This CDR3 spans 11 amino acids. Germline lookup yields CDR1 SGDLS and CDR2 YYNGEE. The germline V and J ends were trimmed by 0 bases and 7 bases, with 5 bases remaining between them. CDR3 in amino acids: CASSVGDEQYF. The CDR3 DNA is TGTGCCAGCAGCGTAGGGGATGAGCAGTACTTC.

V is TRBV30 and J is TRBJ2-2; TRBD2 matches 13 bases. The V segment lost 3 bases and the J segment 0 bases; nucleotides outside the gene matches: 1. Per germline, CDR1 GTSNPN and CDR2 SVGIG (reference sequence). The CDR3 contains 16 residues. CDR3 loop: CAWRGLAGSNTGELFF. CDR3 sequence (DNA): TGTGCCTGGAGGGGACTAGCGGGATCGAACACCGGGGAGCTGTTTTTT. Full variable domain (missing parts from reference TRBV30 and TRBJ2-2): SQTIHQWPATLVQPVGSPLSLECTVEGTSNPNLYWYRQAAGRGLQLLFYSVGIGQISSEVPQNLSASRPQDRQFILSSKKLLLSDSGFYLCAWRGLAGSNTGELFFGEGSRLTVL.

The rearrangement uses TRBV9 and TRBJ2-3; a weak D match, TRBD2 (6 bases). Germline loops: CDR1 SGDLS, CDR2 YYNGEE. The CDR3 consists of 15 residues. V lost 7 bases, J lost 2 bases, and 17 bases lay in between. The CDR3 DNA is TGTGCCAGCTTCCGAACTAGCATTTTCACAGATACGCAGTATTTT. As protein: CASFRTSIFTDTQYF.